This T cell receptor (beta chain) was recovered during a study of early T cells in non-severe SARS-CoV-2 infection (dated by TCRdb to the early 2020s). Study-wide context: TCR sequencing used bulk RNA from unsorted whole blood, so alpha and beta chains could not be paired.

The library came from 5' RACE. These reads were obtained on a NextSeq 500. In the TCR library protocol, unique molecular identifiers were attached to individual cDNA molecules to correct for PCR bias and sequencing error. Sequencing covered both TCR alpha and beta chains, and within each sample the abundances of alpha and beta sequences were tightly co-correlated. Per the authors' processing: V gene, J gene and CDR3 annotation of TCR sequences was performed with Decombinator V4. TCRs were defined as expanded if a significant change between any two time points was detected under a Poisson model with p below 0.0001. Abundances of TCRs were expressed as counts per million after normalisation to the total number of TCRs sequenced in each sample. TRAV1-2 paired with TRAJ12, TRAJ20 or TRAJ33 defined MAIT TCRs, while TRAV10 paired with TRAJ18 defined iNKT TCRs. VDJdb, accessed 1 November 2021, was searched for CMV, EBV and SARS-CoV-2 annotated TCRs, excluding TCRs annotated for multiple antigens. TCRdb's own reprocessing of the public reads used fastp at Q25 and MiXCR and kept productive beta chains. Each entry merges the rows of one CDR3 protein and shows their most common DNA and genes. The authors' filters were not applied to this entry. The sample has 50,000 to 60,000 distinct CDR3 sequences on record, about 5.9% of them singletons. Around 3.9% of the sample comes from the top ten.

Set within a cohort of healthcare workers in London, UK, this nested case-control study involved weekly PCR testing of nasopharyngeal swabs along with blood sampling. Healthcare workers were enrolled in the week of the UK lockdown, from 23 to 31 March 2020, and were followed every week for up to 16 weeks. What the authors observed across the whole study: Matching against VDJdb was skewed toward anti-spike CD8 responses, likely underestimated virus-specific expansions, and missed private and CD4 specificities.

The germline V and J ends show losses of 6 bases and 4 bases respectively, and no gene match explains 4 bases of the junction. The CDR3 goes from the cysteine to the phenylalanine over 14 residues. Left in the record is the CDR3 DNA by itself, 42 bases read in frame from the first base. This clonotype was seen many times. The specificity of this receptor is unknown. Base qualities are not provided; no much larger clone lies one nucleotide away. This sequence originates from an adult who was a healthcare worker with PCR-confirmed SARS-CoV-2 infection or an uninfected control (not recorded which). Source material: whole blood. The chain couples TRBV12-3 or TRBV12-4 to TRBJ2-3, with 10 bases matching TRBD2. The CDR3 corresponds to CASRDLAGADTQYF. The base sequence is TGTGCCAGCAGGGACCTAGCGGGGGCAGATACGCAGTATTTT.